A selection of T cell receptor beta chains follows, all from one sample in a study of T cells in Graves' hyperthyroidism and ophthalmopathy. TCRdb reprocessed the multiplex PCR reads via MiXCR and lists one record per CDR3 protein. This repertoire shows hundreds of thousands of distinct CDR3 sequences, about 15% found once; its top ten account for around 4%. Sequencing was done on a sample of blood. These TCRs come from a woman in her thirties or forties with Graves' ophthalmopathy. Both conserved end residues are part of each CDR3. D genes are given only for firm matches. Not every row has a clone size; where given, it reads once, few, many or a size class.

CDR3: CSANKMYGYTF
DNA: TGCAGTGCAAATAAGATGTATGGCTACACCTTC
J: TRBJ1-2
length: 11
V: TRBV20-1
size: .
D: .

CDR3: CATSRDAPRRGRGDIQYF
DNA: TGTGCCACCAGCAGAGATGCCCCTCGTAGAGGGCGAGGGGACATTCAGTACTTC
J: TRBJ2-4
length: 18
V: TRBV15
size: many
D: .

CDR3: CAISTSATGELFF
DNA: TGTGCCATCAGCACTAGCGCCACCGGGGAGCTGTTTTTT
J: TRBJ2-2
length: 13
V: TRBV10-3
size: .
D: TRBD2

CDR3: CASSPGDGSYEQYF
DNA: TGCGCCAGCAGCCCCGGAGATGGGTCCTACGAGCAGTACTTC
J: TRBJ2-7
length: 14
V: TRBV5-1
size: few
D: .

CDR3: CASSSETRLAGTDEEETQYF
DNA: TGTGCCAGCAGCTCAGAGACCCGACTAGCGGGAACGGACGAGGAAGAGACCCAGTACTTC
J: TRBJ2-5
length: 20
V: TRBV11-2
size: .
D: TRBD2

CDR3: CASSYSRDSISYEQYF
DNA: TGTGCCAGCAGCTACTCCCGGGACAGCATTTCCTACGAGCAGTACTTC
J: TRBJ2-7
length: 16
V: TRBV2
size: many
D: TRBD1

CDR3: CASSYTGNNQPQHF
DNA: TGTGCCAGCAGTTACACGGGGAACAATCAGCCCCAGCATTTT
J: TRBJ1-5
length: 14
V: TRBV6-2/TRBV6-3
size: few
D: .

CDR3: CASLPGGKSGELFF
DNA: TGTGCCAGCCTCCCGGGGGGCAAAAGCGGGGAGCTGTTTTTT
J: TRBJ2-2
length: 14
V: TRBV6-2/TRBV6-3
size: many
D: .

CDR3: CASRGVLGQGFRTGELFF
DNA: TGTGCCAGCAGGGGGGTCCTCGGGCAGGGGTTCCGCACCGGGGAGCTGTTTTTT
J: TRBJ2-2
length: 18
V: TRBV28
size: few
D: .

CDR3: CASSRLQGSSSYNEQFF
DNA: TGTGCCAGCAGTCGCCTACAGGGGTCGAGCTCCTACAATGAGCAGTTCTTC
J: TRBJ2-1
length: 17
V: TRBV6-2/TRBV6-3
size: .
D: TRBD1

CDR3: CASSAPGGGVVGYNSPLHF
DNA: TGTGCCAGCAGTGCGCCCGGCGGAGGGGTCGTGGGGTATAATTCACCCCTCCACTTT
J: TRBJ1-6
length: 19
V: TRBV25-1
size: .
D: .

CDR3: CASSFLRGNQETQYF
DNA: TGTGCCAGCAGCTTCCTGCGGGGAAACCAAGAGACCCAGTACTTC
J: TRBJ2-5
length: 15
V: TRBV11-2
size: many
D: .

CDR3: CASSERQAHSGNTIYF
DNA: TGTGCCAGCAGCGAACGACAGGCCCACTCTGGAAACACCATATATTTT
J: TRBJ1-3
length: 16
V: TRBV7-2
size: many
D: .

CDR3: CASSLALDNTGELFF
DNA: TGTGCCAGCTCACTTGCGTTAGATAACACCGGGGAGCTGTTTTTT
J: TRBJ2-2
length: 15
V: TRBV18
size: .
D: .

CDR3: CASSLAQQGYYGYTF
DNA: TGTGCCAGCAGCTTAGCGCAACAGGGCTACTATGGCTACACCTTC
J: TRBJ1-2
length: 15
V: TRBV7-9
size: many
D: .

CDR3: CASSQHTGADRAFF
DNA: TGCGCCAGCAGCCAACACACAGGGGCTGATCGGGCTTTCTTT
J: TRBJ1-1
length: 14
V: TRBV4-3
size: few
D: TRBD1

CDR3: CASSLFYQETQYF
DNA: TGCGCCAGCAGCTTGTTTTACCAAGAGACCCAGTACTTC
J: TRBJ2-5
length: 13
V: TRBV5-1
size: .
D: .

CDR3: CASVLQGPETQYF
DNA: TGTGCTAGTGTTTTACAGGGCCCGGAGACCCAGTACTTC
J: TRBJ2-5
length: 13
V: TRBV12-5
size: many
D: .

CDR3: CATSDLGQGTDTQYF
DNA: TGTGCCACCAGTGATTTGGGGCAGGGGACAGATACGCAGTATTTT
J: TRBJ2-3
length: 15
V: TRBV24-1
size: many
D: .

CDR3: CASSLLPGSQPQHF
DNA: TGTGCCAGCAGTTTATTACCGGGGAGTCAGCCCCAGCATTTT
J: TRBJ1-5
length: 14
V: TRBV28
size: many
D: .

CDR3: CASSLRGTTKETQYF
DNA: TGCGCCAGCAGCTTGCGAGGGACTACCAAAGAGACCCAGTACTTC
J: TRBJ2-5
length: 15
V: TRBV5-1
size: many
D: TRBD2

CDR3: CASGDPGTTYERYF
DNA: TGTGCCAGCGGAGACCCCGGGACCACCTACGAGCGGTACTTC
J: TRBJ2-7
length: 14
V: TRBV6-2/TRBV6-3
size: many
D: .

CDR3: CASRRMGFNQPQHF
DNA: TGTGCCAGCAGACGGATGGGCTTCAATCAGCCCCAGCATTTT
J: TRBJ1-5
length: 14
V: TRBV6-2/TRBV6-3
size: many
D: .

CDR3: CASSPHPGDEQYF
DNA: TGTGCCAGCAGCCCCCATCCGGGCGACGAGCAGTACTTC
J: TRBJ2-7
length: 13
V: TRBV7-3
size: many
D: .

CDR3: CASSYQGARSYEQYF
DNA: TGTGCCAGCAGTTACCAGGGGGCGAGATCATACGAGCAGTACTTC
J: TRBJ2-7
length: 15
V: TRBV28
size: many
D: TRBD1

CDR3: CASSLWGMRNQPQHF
DNA: TGTGCCAGCAGTTTATGGGGTATGCGCAATCAGCCCCAGCATTTT
J: TRBJ1-5
length: 15
V: TRBV27
size: many
D: .

CDR3: CASSLSHQPQHF
DNA: TGTGCCAGCAGTTTATCTCATCAGCCCCAGCATTTT
J: TRBJ1-5
length: 12
V: TRBV28
size: many
D: .

CDR3: CSVADFQGYEQYF
DNA: TGCAGCGTTGCCGACTTTCAGGGCTACGAGCAGTACTTC
J: TRBJ2-7
length: 13
V: TRBV29-1
size: many
D: .

CDR3: CASSFRGKGTDTQYF
DNA: TGTGCCAGCAGTTTCCGCGGGAAGGGCACAGATACGCAGTATTTT
J: TRBJ2-3
length: 15
V: TRBV28
size: .
D: .

CDR3: CASSPAWDRNEQFF
DNA: TGTGCCAGCAGCCCGGCTTGGGATCGCAATGAGCAGTTCTTC
J: TRBJ2-1
length: 14
V: TRBV7-3
size: few
D: .

CDR3: CASSPKDRFETQYF
DNA: TGTGCCAGCTCACCAAAGGACAGGTTCGAGACCCAGTACTTC
J: TRBJ2-5
length: 14
V: TRBV18
size: many
D: TRBD1

CDR3: CSARDLAGYPEQYF
DNA: TGCAGTGCTAGAGATCTCGCGGGCTACCCGGAGCAGTACTTC
J: TRBJ2-7
length: 14
V: TRBV20-1
size: .
D: .